What follows is one T cell receptor beta chain and its context. The record originates from a study of blood T cell repertoires in COVID-19. About the research overall: Collection of acute and convalescent COVID-19 samples took place in the United States, Italy and Spain. PBMCs, B-cell-depleted T cells, or T cells provided the cDNA or gDNA that made up the material.

Clones were sequenced by immunoSEQ multiplex PCR, and TCRdb holds only the in-frame ones, with some missing. The sample consists of approximately 120,000 clones, around 85% of them appearing once. V lost 2 bases to trimming and J lost 6 bases, with 16 bases between them. This CDR3 spans 14 amino acids. Germline CDR1 reads GTSNPN; CDR2 reads SVGIG (reference sequence). The sequenced sample was peripheral blood. The rearrangement links TRBV30 to TRBJ2-5; maybe TRBD1 (7 bases). The TCR comes from a man in his thirties or forties with COVID-19, enrolled during active disease. CDR3 region: CAWSPQGGSKTQYF. CDR3 DNA: TGTGCCTGGAGTCCTCAGGGGGGATCCAAGACCCAGTACTTC.